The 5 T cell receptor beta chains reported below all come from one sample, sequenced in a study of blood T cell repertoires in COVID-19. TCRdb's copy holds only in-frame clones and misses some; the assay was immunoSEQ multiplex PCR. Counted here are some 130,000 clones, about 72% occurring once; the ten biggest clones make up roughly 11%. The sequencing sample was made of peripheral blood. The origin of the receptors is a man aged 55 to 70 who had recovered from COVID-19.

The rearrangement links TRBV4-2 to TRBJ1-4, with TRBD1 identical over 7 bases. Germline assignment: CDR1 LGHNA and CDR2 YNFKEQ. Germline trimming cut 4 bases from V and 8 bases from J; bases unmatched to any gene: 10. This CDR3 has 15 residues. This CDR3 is CASSREGQRSEKLFF. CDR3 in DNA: TGTGCCAGCAGCCGAGAGGGACAGAGAAGCGAAAAACTGTTTTTT.

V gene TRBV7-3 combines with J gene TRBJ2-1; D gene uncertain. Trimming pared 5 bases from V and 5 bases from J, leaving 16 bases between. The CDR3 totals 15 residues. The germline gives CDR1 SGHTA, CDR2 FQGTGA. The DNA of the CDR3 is TGTGCCAGCAGCCCAGTCTCGAGGTCGGACAATGAGCAGTTCTTC. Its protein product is CASSPVSRSDNEQFF.

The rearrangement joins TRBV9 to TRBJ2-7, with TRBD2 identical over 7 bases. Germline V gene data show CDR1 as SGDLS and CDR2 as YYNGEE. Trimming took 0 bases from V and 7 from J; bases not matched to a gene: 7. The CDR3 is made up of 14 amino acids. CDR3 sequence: CASSVGPAGEEQYF. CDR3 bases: TGTGCCAGCAGCGTAGGACCCGCGGGGGAAGAGCAGTACTTC.

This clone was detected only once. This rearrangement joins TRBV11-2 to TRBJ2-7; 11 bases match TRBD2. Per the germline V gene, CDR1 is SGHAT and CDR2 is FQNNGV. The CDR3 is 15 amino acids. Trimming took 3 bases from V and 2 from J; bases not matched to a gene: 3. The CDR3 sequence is CASSLGLADTYEQYF. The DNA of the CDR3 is TGTGCCAGCAGCTTGGGACTAGCGGACACCTACGAGCAGTACTTC.

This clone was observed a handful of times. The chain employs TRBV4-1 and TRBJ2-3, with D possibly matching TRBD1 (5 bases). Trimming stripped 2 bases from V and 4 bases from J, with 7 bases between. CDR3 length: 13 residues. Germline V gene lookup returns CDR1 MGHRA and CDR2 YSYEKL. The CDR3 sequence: CASSQQGADTQYF. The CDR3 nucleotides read TGCGCCAGCAGCCAACAAGGGGCAGATACGCAGTATTTT.